This T cell receptor (beta chain) was sequenced in a study of T cell repertoires and HLA-DP antigens. Study context: Transduced HeLa cells presented HLA-DP to CD4+ T cells. Two male donors and one female donor spanned ages 18-to-29 through 60-to-69.

Overall study findings and caveats: No separate analysis of naive versus memory CD4+ cells was done.

Turning to this clone: Its antigen is undetermined.

Germline V gives CDR1 SGHKS, CDR2 YYEKEE (reference sequence). The germline V and J ends were trimmed by 3 bases and 8 bases, with 17 bases remaining between them. The CDR3 runs 14 residues. Primers targeted 54 TRBV and 13 TRBJ segments. The method was immunoSEQ multiplex PCR; TCRdb's version includes in-frame clones alone and lacks a portion of them. The sample records around 70,000 clones, roughly 75% being singletons. The sequenced material came from CD4+ T cells from PBMCs. The rearrangement uses TRBV5-5 and TRBJ1-2; tentative D call: TRBD1 (5 bases). The TCR originated in a man aged 55-75 years in good health and CMV-seronegative. The CDR3 bases are TGTGCCAGCAGCTCTTATTATACGGGGGACGGCTACACCTTC. This codes for CASSSYYTGDGYTF.